This TCR beta chain was sequenced in a study of identifying expanded T cells in peripheral blood. The table came from immunoSEQ multiplex PCR; TCRdb's copy has only in-frame clones and leaves some out. Of approximately 79,000 clones listed, roughly 90% are singletons. The sequenced sample consisted of blood. The clonotype originates from a person aged 18-70 years in good health.

The CDR3 spells CASRPGTGGDGNEKLFF. CDR3 in DNA: TGTGCCAGCAGACCCGGGACAGGGGGCGATGGTAATGAAAAACTGTTTTTT. The chain joins TRBV28 to TRBJ1-4, with 12 positions matching TRBD1. The J segment lost 4 bases and the V segment lost 6 bases, leaving 9 bases of the junction unmatched. This CDR3 has 17 amino acids. Germline V gene data show CDR1 as MDHEN and CDR2 as SYDVKM.